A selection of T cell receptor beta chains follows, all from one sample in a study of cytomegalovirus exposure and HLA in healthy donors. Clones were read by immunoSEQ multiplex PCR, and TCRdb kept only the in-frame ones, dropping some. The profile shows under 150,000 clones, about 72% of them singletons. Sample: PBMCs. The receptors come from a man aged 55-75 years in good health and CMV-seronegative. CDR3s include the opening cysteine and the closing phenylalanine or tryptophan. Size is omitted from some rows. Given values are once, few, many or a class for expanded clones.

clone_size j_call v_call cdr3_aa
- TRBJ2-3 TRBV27 CASRYRTGVPTDTQYF
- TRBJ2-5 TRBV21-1 CASSPRTSGEETQYF
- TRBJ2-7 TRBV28 CASAGGTSLSPKYEQYF
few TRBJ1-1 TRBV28 CASSLGDSEAFF
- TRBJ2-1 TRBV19 CAAGSSYNEQFF
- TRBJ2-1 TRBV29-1 CSVLYNEQFF
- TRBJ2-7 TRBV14 CASNRQGHYEQYF
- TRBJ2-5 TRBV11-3 CASSLDLRETQYF
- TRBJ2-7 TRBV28 CATTGLGQEYEQYF
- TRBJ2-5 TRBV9 CASSRRTGRETQYF
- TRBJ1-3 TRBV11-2 CASSLEPPGTGVISGNTIYF
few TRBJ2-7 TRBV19 CASSGPGQGFEQYF
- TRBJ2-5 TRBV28 CASSPPGQGLQETQYF
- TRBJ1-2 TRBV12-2 CASRLAGAFRRVNYGYTF
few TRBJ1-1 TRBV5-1 CASRSIRGRLMNTEAFF
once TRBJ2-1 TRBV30 CAWSVRADEQFF
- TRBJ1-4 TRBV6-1 CASSEAIGRGNEKLFF
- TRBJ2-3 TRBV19 CASSRTDTQYF
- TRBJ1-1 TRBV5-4 CASSPRQGITEAFF
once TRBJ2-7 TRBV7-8 CASRTLMLAGVEQYF
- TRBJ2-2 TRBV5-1 CASSPPSGPNTGELFF
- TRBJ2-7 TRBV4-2 CASSQDLEGLAGGYEQYF
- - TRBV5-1 CASSPRSEGDEQYF
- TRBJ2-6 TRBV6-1 CASSKGTGGAESGANVLTF
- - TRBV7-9 CASSFSGYEQYF
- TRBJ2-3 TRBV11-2 CASSLAGRTDTQYF
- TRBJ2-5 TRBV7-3 CASSLTHGTGDGETQYF
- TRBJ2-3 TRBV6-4 CASKYSAGGADTQYF
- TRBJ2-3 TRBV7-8 CASSLATSLEADTQYF
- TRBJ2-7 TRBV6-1 CASSEAITGTAGIWQYF
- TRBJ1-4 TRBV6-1 CASSELTGSTNEKLFF
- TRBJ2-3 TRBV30 CAWTGGASRTDTQYF
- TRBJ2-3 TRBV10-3 CAISDSGTGGQDTQYF
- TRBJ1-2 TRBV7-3 CASSLGGEDYGYTF
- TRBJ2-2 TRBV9 CASSPLAGVELIGELFF
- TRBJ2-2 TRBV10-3 CAISDSGQLLAGELFF
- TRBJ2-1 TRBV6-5 CASARVSSYNEQFF
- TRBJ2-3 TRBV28 CASSPFGGSSTDTQYF
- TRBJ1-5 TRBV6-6 CASSYSPGEGQPQHF